This T cell receptor beta chain was identified in a study of blood T cell repertoires in COVID-19. Study-level background: T cells, B-cell-depleted T cells, or PBMCs supplied cDNA or gDNA.

Individuals aged about 18 to 95 years were recruited from 24 US areas. Participants had their cohort set by participant-reported clinical history. Source study methods: The assay estimated nucleated cells by amplifying reference gene primers. Sequencing used immunoSEQ multiplex PCR; TCRdb keeps in-frame clones, though not all of them. The D gene and trimming were derived from the DNA, and the V and J assignments and clone size from that table. The table includes around 340,000 clones, roughly 90% detected once. This clone is a singleton in its sample. There are 13 residues in the CDR3. V was trimmed by 6 bases and J by 6 bases, leaving 14 bases between them. Germline loops: CDR1 LNHDA, CDR2 SQIVND (reference sequence).

This clonotype was sampled from a woman younger than 45 who had been exposed to COVID-19. Material: PBMCs or T cells enriched from blood (not recorded which). This sequence joins TRBV19 and TRBJ2-5, with D possibly TRBD2 on 6 matching bases. The CDR3 nucleotides are TGTGCCAGTAGCGGGACTTTGACCCAGACCCAGTACTTC. It translates to CASSGTLTQTQYF.